This T cell receptor beta chain was found in a study of cytomegalovirus exposure and HLA in healthy donors. Trimming took 5 bases from V and 2 from J; bases not matched to a gene: 14. The length of the CDR3 is 17 residues. CDR1 and CDR2 (germline): SGHNT, YYREEE (reference sequence). 60 Vbeta and 13 Jbeta primers were used in PCR. Profiled with immunoSEQ multiplex PCR; TCRdb holds only in-frame clones, not every one. The repertoire holds about 140,000 clones, with more than 60% as singletons. A word on this clone: Its antigen is not known.

Findings of the study overall: As a later analysis showed, several of the most significant clusters appeared to be linked to common viral pathogens.

The gene calls are TRBV5-4 and TRBJ2-7, with 9 nucleotides matching TRBD1. The sequence was obtained from a man aged 18 to 30 in good health and CMV-seropositive. Sequenced material: PBMCs. In DNA form, the CDR3 reads TGTGCCAGCAGTAGTACAGGGGGCGCGGTCTTTGCCTACGAGCAGTACTTC. As protein: CASSSTGGAVFAYEQYF.